A single T cell receptor (beta chain) is shown here with its context. This entry comes from a study of neoadjuvant anti-PD-1 for oral cavity cancer. About the study: Most patients had three to four biweekly doses of 3 mg/kg nivolumab before resection.

Time point specified: after neoadjuvant nivolumab, at surgical resection. These oral cavity squamous cell carcinomas were HPV-negative and locally advanced. The assay was immunoSEQ multiplex PCR, and TCRdb's table has in-frame clones only and misses some. The sample lists 68,000 or so clones; approximately 84% were seen once. The CDR3 runs 15 residues. Deletions cut 2 bases from V and 1 base from J, with 11 bases between. Germline CDR1 MNHEY, CDR2 SMNVEV (reference sequence). The chain carries TRBV27 and TRBJ1-1; D is possibly TRBD1 (6 bases). This sequence originates from a person aged 35 to 85 with oral cavity squamous cell carcinoma. Here the sequenced sample was PBMCs, taken after nivolumab (anti-PD-1) treatment. CDR3 sequence: CASSLIGGSNTEAFF. CDR3 nucleotides: TGTGCCAGCAGTTTAATCGGGGGCTCGAACACTGAAGCTTTCTTT.